These T cell receptor beta chains were read from a single sample in a study of CD8+CD57+ T cells in acquired aplastic anemia. TCRdb re-analysed the reads in MiXCR, keeping a single row per CDR3 protein. The sample shows hundreds of thousands of distinct CDR3 sequences, 65% to 80% of them seen only once. The sample taken for sequencing was sorted CD4+, CD8+, or CD8+CD57+ T cells (not recorded which) from PBMCs. These receptors all come from a human donor in good health, serving as a control. CDR3s include the opening cysteine and the closing phenylalanine or tryptophan. The D gene is left open where the match is weak. Clone size is given for some rows only: seen once, a few or many times, or a class if the clone is expanded.

v_call,j_call,clone_size,d_call,cdr3_aa,cdr3_nt
TRBV24-1,TRBJ1-2,few,-,CATSDWDSEGLYGYTF,TGTGCCACCAGTGACTGGGACTCCGAGGGGCTCTATGGCTACACCTTC
TRBV7-2,TRBJ2-5,-,-,CASSRKYQETQYF,TGTGCCAGCAGTCGCAAGTACCAAGAGACCCAGTACTTC
TRBV12-3/TRBV12-4,TRBJ2-2,many,TRBD2,CASSKQTSGTGELFF,TGTGCCAGCAGCAAACAGACTAGCGGAACCGGGGAGCTGTTTTTT
TRBV7-2,TRBJ1-2,-,-,CASSLEGWGFNYGYTF,TGTGCCAGCAGCTTAGAGGGGTGGGGGTTTAACTATGGCTACACCTTC
TRBV6-6,TRBJ1-3,few,-,CASSSMGNTIYF,TGTGCCAGCAGTTCCATGGGAAACACCATATATTTT
TRBV12-3/TRBV12-4,TRBJ1-6,many,-,CASTIGGGNSPLHF,TGTGCCAGCACAATTGGAGGGGGGAATTCACCCCTCCACTTT
TRBV5-8,TRBJ2-1,many,TRBD2,CASSREAGGRDEQFF,TGTGCCAGCAGCCGGGAGGCGGGGGGTAGGGATGAGCAGTTCTTC
TRBV12-3/TRBV12-4,TRBJ2-2,many,-,CASSLVRRTGELFF,TGTGCCAGCAGTTTAGTCCGTCGCACCGGGGAGCTGTTTTTT
TRBV7-6,TRBJ2-7,many,-,CASSSREGSEQYF,TGTGCCAGCAGCTCCCGGGAAGGGAGCGAGCAGTACTTC
TRBV5-1,TRBJ1-4,many,-,CASSLDRVEKLFF,TGCGCCAGCAGCTTGGACCGGGTTGAAAAACTGTTTTTT
TRBV5-1,TRBJ2-3,many,TRBD2,CASSLVASGGADTQYF,TGCGCCAGCAGCTTGGTGGCTAGCGGGGGGGCAGATACGCAGTATTTT
TRBV29-1,TRBJ2-3,-,TRBD1,CSVKGTGWSDTQYF,TGCAGTGTTAAAGGGACAGGGTGGTCAGATACGCAGTATTTT
TRBV11-1,TRBJ1-1,-,-,CASSLSPAGVTEAFF,TGCGCCAGCAGCTTGTCGCCGGCAGGGGTGACTGAAGCTTTCTTT
TRBV7-2,TRBJ1-5,-,-,CASSFYGDQPQHF,TGTGCCAGCAGCTTTTATGGTGATCAGCCCCAGCATTTT